The rows below give T cell receptor beta chains drawn from one sample of a study of blood T cell repertoires in COVID-19. Only in-frame clones appear in the TCRdb table, and some are missing; sequencing was by immunoSEQ multiplex PCR. The sample has a few hundred thousand clones, around 87% seen once; the top ten hold 1.5% to 2%. The sequenced material came from PBMCs or T cells enriched from blood (not recorded which). Receptor source: a man aged 35 to 55 in a cohort exposed to, infected with or recovered from COVID-19 (not recorded which). Each CDR3 is given with its conserved first and last residue. Each record gives: D gene, clone size, J gene, V gene, CDR3 DNA, CDR3 protein. A D gene is named only where the DNA matches it firmly. Clone size is given for some rows only: seen once, a few or many times, or a class if the clone is expanded.

.	.	TRBJ2-7	TRBV6-5	TGTGCCAGCAGTTACTCGATAAGCAGGTCCTACGAGCAGTACTTC	CASSYSISRSYEQYF
.	.	TRBJ1-2	TRBV27	TGTGCCAGCAGTTTTACCTGGCGGGACTCCTATGGCTACACCTTC	CASSFTWRDSYGYTF
TRBD1	.	TRBJ1-2	TRBV10-2	TGCGCCAGCAGTGATCCTCGACAGGGGGCTGGCTACACCTTC	CASSDPRQGAGYTF
TRBD1	.	TRBJ2-7	TRBV25-1	TGTGCCAGCAGTGATCCCGGACAGGGTTACTACGAGCAGTACTTC	CASSDPGQGYYEQYF
TRBD2	.	TRBJ2-1	TRBV11-2	TGTGCCAGCAGCCATACATCCGGGACTAGCGGGAGGGAGTCTGGGGAGCAGTTCTTC	CASSHTSGTSGRESGEQFF
TRBD1	.	TRBJ2-7	TRBV14	TGTGCCAGCAGCCAGGGGACAGGGGGCGCGTACGAGCAGTACTTC	CASSQGTGGAYEQYF
TRBD2	.	TRBJ2-1	TRBV5-1	TGCGCCAGCAGCTTGGTAGCGGGAGAGCAGTTCTTC	CASSLVAGEQFF
.	.	TRBJ1-2	TRBV5-1	TGCGCCAGCAGCTTGGAATCAGCTAACTATGGCTACACCTTC	CASSLESANYGYTF
TRBD2	.	TRBJ2-1	TRBV5-1	TGCGCCAGCAGCTTGGCAATAGGGACTAGCGTCTACAATGAGCAGTTCTTC	CASSLAIGTSVYNEQFF
TRBD2	once	TRBJ2-1	TRBV20-1	TGCAGTGCTAGTAGCGGGAGAGAGTCCTACAATGAGCAGTTCTTC	CSASSGRESYNEQFF
.	once	TRBJ1-1	TRBV28	TGTGCCAGCAGTTTACCCCCCTCCCCTAGTGAAGCTTTCTTT	CASSLPPSPSEAFF
TRBD2	many	TRBJ2-7	TRBV2	TGTGCCAGCAGCGGGGCGACTAGCCGATCCTACGAGCAGTACTTC	CASSGATSRSYEQYF
.	.	TRBJ2-3	TRBV3-1/TRBV3-2	TGTGCCAGCAGCTCTGGTGAGGCGGCCACTATCACAGATACGCAGTATTTT	CASSSGEAATITDTQYF
.	.	TRBJ1-6	TRBV28	TGTGCCAGCAGGCTACAGGGCGGTGAATCACCCCTCCACTTT	CASRLQGGESPLHF